The 26 T cell receptor beta chains below come from one sample, sequenced in a study of shared clonotypes between healthy human individuals. The method was immunoSEQ multiplex PCR; TCRdb's version includes in-frame clones alone and lacks a portion of them. The data show roughly 1,600,000 clones, about 98.5% seen once. Source material: naive CD4+ T cells sorted from blood. Noted subset: CD45RA+ positively selected. All receptors derive from a young man in good health.

The rearrangement joins TRBV7-9 to TRBJ1-1; D uncertain. Germline loops: CDR1 SEHNR, CDR2 FQNEAQ (reference sequence). Trimming took off 2 bases at V and 4 bases at J, with 11 bases between the two ends. The CDR3 runs to 14 residues. The CDR3 nucleotides read TGTGCCAGCAGCTTATTCGGGGAGGGCACTGAAGCTTTCTTT. It specifies CASSLFGEGTEAFF.

The chain links TRBV7-2 to TRBJ2-1, with 11 nucleotides matching TRBD1. With V trimmed by 6 bases and J by 2 bases, 3 bases remained unmatched. The length of the CDR3 is 15 residues. CDR1 and CDR2 from the germline V gene are SGHTA and FQGNSA. The CDR3 DNA sequence: TGTGCCAGCAGTTTGGACAGGGGGCCCTACAATGAGCAGTTCTTC. As protein: CASSLDRGPYNEQFF.

V is TRBV6-6 and J is TRBJ2-1; D is perhaps TRBD2 (7 bases). In germline, CDR1 is MNHNY, CDR2 SVGAGI (reference sequence). The CDR3 loop spans 14 amino acids. V dropped 8 bases and J dropped 9 bases, with 20 bases sitting between them. The CDR3 DNA reads TGTGCCAGCGGGGAGGGGGGGCGCATCGGTGAGCAGTTCTTC. Amino acid sequence: CASGEGGRIGEQFF.

The chain is built from TRBV28 and TRBJ1-4; 7 nucleotides align to TRBD1. Trimming at V came to 5 bases and at J to 0 bases, leaving 0 bases not matched to a gene. Germline V gene data show CDR1 as MDHEN and CDR2 as SYDVKM. The CDR3 consists of 14 residues. CDR3 protein: CASSGTATNEKLFF. CDR3 nucleotides: TGTGCCAGCAGTGGGACAGCAACTAATGAAAAACTGTTTTTT.

This chain links TRBV27 with TRBJ2-1, with D possibly being TRBD2 (5 bases). V gave up 1 base and J gave up 6 bases, with 13 bases separating them. The CDR3 runs to 15 residues. Germline V gene data show CDR1 as MNHEY and CDR2 as SMNVEV (reference sequence). The CDR3 loop is CASSLLVASINEQFF. In DNA form, the CDR3 reads TGTGCCAGCAGTTTATTGGTAGCGTCAATCAATGAGCAGTTCTTC.

This rearrangement joins TRBV5-6 to TRBJ2-1, with 8 bases aligning to TRBD2. The CDR3 is 15 amino acids. V lost 3 bases to trimming and J lost 0 bases; unmatched junction nucleotides: 2. Germline V gives CDR1 SGHDT, CDR2 YYEEEE. The CDR3 sequence is CASSYSGNSYNEQFF. Here the CDR3 DNA reads TGTGCCAGCAGCTATAGCGGGAACTCCTACAATGAGCAGTTCTTC.

This chain links TRBV18 with TRBJ2-7; the D gene is possibly TRBD1 (6 bases). Germline V gives CDR1 KGHSH, CDR2 LQKENI. The CDR3 spans 16 residues. V dropped 6 bases and J dropped 2 bases, with 20 bases sitting between them. CDR3 DNA sequence: TGTGCCAGCTCCTCCACCACAGGGTGGAGGACCTACGAGCAGTACTTC. Translated, it gives CASSSTTGWRTYEQYF.

The rearrangement joins TRBV11-3 to TRBJ2-2; tentative D call: TRBD2 (5 bases). CDR3 length: 15 residues. V lost 4 bases, J lost 4 bases, and 13 bases lay in between. CDR1 SGHNT and CDR2 YENEEA come from the germline V gene. CDR3 region: CASSYRPAGTGELFF. CDR3 sequence (DNA): TGTGCCAGCAGCTACCGACCCGCGGGCACCGGGGAGCTGTTTTTT.

The chain recombines TRBV18 with TRBJ2-1, with 14 bases fitting TRBD2. V lost 3 bases and J lost 9; bases outside the gene matches: 7. This CDR3 contains 16 residues. The germline V gene encodes CDR1 KGHSH and CDR2 LQKENI. CDR3 residues: CASSPRGLAGDVEQFF. The CDR3 nucleotides are TGTGCCAGCTCACCCCGGGGACTAGCGGGAGACGTTGAGCAGTTCTTC.

The chain combines TRBV11-2 with TRBJ2-7; no definite D call. The V end was cut by 2 bases, the J end by 2 bases, with 19 bases between. The CDR3 spans 17 residues. The V gene's germline CDR1 is SGHAT and CDR2 FQNNGV. The chain's CDR3 is CASSLISGRSAPYEQYF. In DNA form, the CDR3 reads TGTGCCAGCAGCTTAATTTCCGGGCGGAGCGCGCCCTACGAGCAGTACTTC.

This clone appeared a single time. The rearrangement uses TRBV6-6 and TRBJ2-5; D is undetermined. V shed 1 base and J shed 4 bases, with 13 bases lying between them. The length of the CDR3 is 15 residues. The germline V gene has CDR1 MNHNY and CDR2 SVGAGI (reference sequence). CDR3 in amino acids: CASSYFASSRETQYF. DNA of the CDR3: TGTGCCAGCAGTTACTTCGCCTCTTCTCGAGAGACCCAGTACTTC.

The V call is TRBV11-2, the J call TRBJ2-7, with D maybe TRBD2 (6 bases). The germline V gene has CDR1 SGHAT and CDR2 FQNNGV. The CDR3 is 16 residues long. V gave up 1 base and J gave up 2 bases, with 15 bases separating them. CDR3 sequence (DNA): TGTGCCAGCAGCTTAGGCTTAAGCGGGTCTCCCTACGAGCAGTACTTC. Encoded protein: CASSLGLSGSPYEQYF.

CDR3 nucleotide sequence: TGTGCCAGCGGGGTGGAGTTCTACGAGCAGTACTTC. This gives the protein CASGVEFYEQYF. The J gene is TRBJ2-7, the V gene TRBV6-1; D is unresolved. The CDR3 spans 12 residues. The V end lost 8 bases, the J end lost 3 bases, and 11 bases lay between the germline ends. Germline CDR1 MNHNS, CDR2 SASEGT.

The chain uses TRBV6-5 and TRBJ2-1, with 12 bases lining up with TRBD2. The CDR3 consists of 14 residues. V lost 6 bases and J lost 9; bases outside the gene matches: 6. Germline-derived CDR1 and CDR2 are MNHEY and SVGAGI. This chain's CDR3 is CASRELTSGSEQFF. The CDR3 DNA sequence: TGTGCCAGCAGGGAACTGACTAGCGGGAGTGAGCAGTTCTTC.

The chain couples TRBV10-2 to TRBJ1-5, with TRBD1 matching over 8 bases. CDR1 and CDR2 from the germline V gene are WSHSY and SAAADI. The CDR3 length is 15 residues. V lost 6 bases to trimming and J lost 4 bases; unmatched junction nucleotides: 8. The CDR3, as DNA: TGCGCCAGCAGAATGGACAGGGACAAGAATCAGCCCCAGCATTTT. This gives the protein CASRMDRDKNQPQHF.

The chain links TRBV6-1 to TRBJ1-5, with D possibly TRBD1 on 6 matching bases. Germline-derived CDR1 and CDR2 are MNHNS and SASEGT. The V gene lost 3 bases and the J gene lost 6 bases, with 12 bases spanning the gap. The CDR3 length is 14 residues. This CDR3 reads CASSDRGAGQPQHF. The DNA for the CDR3 is TGTGCCAGCAGTGATCGGGGGGCGGGTCAGCCCCAGCATTTT.

V and J are TRBV5-1 and TRBJ2-7; 8 bases are shared with TRBD1. The CDR3 loop spans 15 amino acids. The trim removed 4 bases at V and 2 bases at J, leaving 8 bases unmatched. Germline CDR1 and CDR2: SGHRS and YFSETQ. The CDR3 DNA sequence: TGCGCCAGCAGCCCCCGGGACAGGCCTACCTACGAGCAGTACTTC. Translating gives CASSPRDRPTYEQYF. The whole variable domain, filled in from reference TRBV5-1 and TRBJ2-7, reads KAGVTQTPRYLIKTRGQQVTLSCSPISGHRSVSWYQQTPGQGLQFLFEYFSETQRNKGNFPGRFSGRQFSNSRSEMNVSTLELGDSALYLCASSPRDRPTYEQYFGPGTRLTVT.

As regards this clone: The same CDR3 also results from other DNA sequences found in this sample. In DNA form, the CDR3 reads TGTGCCAGCAGTTTGCCCTACAATGAGCAGTTCTTC. Its protein product is CASSLPYNEQFF. The rearrangement links TRBV7-9 to TRBJ2-1; no firm D call. This CDR3 is 12 amino acids long. The germline V and J ends were trimmed by 6 bases and 2 bases, with 5 bases remaining between them. CDR1 and CDR2 (germline): SEHNR, FQNEAQ (reference sequence).

The chain couples TRBV14 to TRBJ2-1; D unresolved. Trimming took 1 base from V and 3 from J, leaving 7 bases between them. The CDR3 runs to 14 residues. The germline V gene encodes CDR1 SGHDN and CDR2 FVKESK. CDR3 loop: CASSQGSVYNEQFF. The DNA of the CDR3 is TGTGCCAGCAGCCAAGGGTCTGTCTACAATGAGCAGTTCTTC.

In regard to this clone: Within the sample, other DNA sequences also encode this same CDR3. V and J are TRBV4-3 and TRBJ2-1; D is perhaps TRBD2 (5 bases). This CDR3 comprises 13 residues. Germline loops: CDR1 LGHNA, CDR2 YSLEER. Trimming removed 1 base from V and 8 bases from J, with 9 bases in between. The chain's CDR3 is CASSQVRGYEQFF. The DNA for the CDR3 is TGCGCCAGCAGCCAAGTCCGCGGGTATGAGCAGTTCTTC.

This rearrangement joins TRBV5-1 to TRBJ2-2; 12 bases align to TRBD2. With V trimmed by 5 bases and J by 5 bases, 4 bases remained unmatched. Looked up from germline, CDR1 is SGHRS and CDR2 is YFSETQ. The CDR3 runs to 15 residues. The CDR3, as DNA: TGCGCCAGCAGAGGCGGACTAGCGGGGACCGGGGAGCTGTTTTTT. This sequence encodes CASRGGLAGTGELFF.

This clone was picked up one time. V is TRBV4-2 and J is TRBJ1-1; 7 bases are a match to TRBD1. J lost 5 bases, V lost 8 bases, and 11 bases had no gene match. Per the germline V gene, CDR1 is LGHNA and CDR2 is YNFKEQ. CDR3 length equals 14 residues. DNA for the CDR3: TGTGCCAGCCTCCCCGACAGGGTCAGTACTGAAGCTTTCTTT. Its protein is CASLPDRVSTEAFF.

The J gene is TRBJ2-3, the V gene TRBV5-1; the match to TRBD2 covers 8 bases. Looked up from germline, CDR1 is SGHRS and CDR2 is YFSETQ. V gave up 0 bases and J gave up 4 bases; unmatched junction bases: 4. The CDR3 contains 15 residues. The CDR3 DNA is TGCGCCAGCAGCTTGGTCGGGAGGGCCGCAGATACGCAGTATTTT. Translated, it gives CASSLVGRAADTQYF.

The chain joins TRBV28 to TRBJ1-5; maybe TRBD1 (5 bases). The CDR3 spans 14 residues. The V gene's germline CDR1 is MDHEN and CDR2 SYDVKM. Trimming took 2 bases from V and 7 from J, leaving 12 bases between them. The CDR3 sequence: CASSLGGKGQPQHF. The CDR3 DNA is TGTGCCAGCAGTTTAGGGGGTAAAGGACAGCCCCAGCATTTT.

The rearrangement joins TRBV7-9 to TRBJ2-3; 8 positions agree with TRBD1. The CDR3 is made up of 15 amino acids. V shed 3 bases and J 5 bases; nucleotides not matched to a gene: 7. Per the germline V gene, CDR1 is SEHNR and CDR2 is FQNEAQ (reference sequence). DNA for the CDR3: TGTGCCAGCAGCTTTAAGGGGACAGGCGGAGATACGCAGTATTTT. It encodes CASSFKGTGGDTQYF. The variable domain in full, with the rest retrieved from reference TRBV7-9 and TRBJ2-3, is DTGVSQNPRHKITKRGQNVTFRCDPISEHNRLYWYRQTLGQGPEFLTYFQNEAQLEKSRLLSDRFSAERPKGSFSTLEIQRTEQGDSAMYLCASSFKGTGGDTQYFGPGTRLTVL.

The chain links TRBV28 to TRBJ2-1, with D hard to call. Trimming cost V 2 bases and J 5 bases, with 10 bases left between them. The CDR3 totals 14 residues. CDR1 and CDR2 from the germline V gene are MDHEN and SYDVKM. The CDR3 loop reads CASSLLGLNNEQFF. The CDR3 DNA follows: TGTGCCAGCAGTTTACTGGGATTGAACAATGAGCAGTTCTTC. Full variable domain (outside the CDR3, taken from reference TRBV28 and TRBJ2-1): DVKVTQSSRYLVKRTGEKVFLECVQDMDHENMFWYRQDPGLGLRLIYFSYDVKMKEKGDIPEGYSVSREKKERFSLILESASTNQTSMYLCASSLLGLNNEQFFGPGTRLTVL.